The 24 T cell receptor beta chains presented below share a single source sample, sequenced in a study of identical twins. TCRdb re-called the 5' RACE reads through MiXCR, storing one row per CDR3 protein. The top ten clones hold less than 45% of a sample with about 190,000 distinct CDR3 sequences, more than 15% of them seen once. This sample also belongs to another study, concerning T cells expressing NK-cell markers.

Sequencing was performed on CD8+ T cells sorted from blood. The receptors were gathered from a woman under 30 in good health.

The gene calls are TRBV7-9 and TRBJ1-1, with D unclear. This CDR3 has 15 amino acids. The ends were cut back, 5 bases at V and 1 base at J, with 14 bases in the middle. Germline values: CDR1 SEHNR, CDR2 FQNEAQ (reference sequence). As DNA, the CDR3 is TGTGCCAGCAGCGCCATGATCACCCCGAACACTGAAGCTTTCTTT. Translating it yields CASSAMITPNTEAFF. Full variable domain (remainder filled in from reference TRBV7-9 and TRBJ1-1): DTGVSQNPRHKITKRGQNVTFRCDPISEHNRLYWYRQTLGQGPEFLTYFQNEAQLEKSRLLSDRFSAERPKGSFSTLEIQRTEQGDSAMYLCASSAMITPNTEAFFGQGTRLTVV.

The chain recombines TRBV6-5 with TRBJ2-3; 15 bases are a match to TRBD2. This CDR3 spans 17 amino acids. Germline CDR1 reads MNHEY; CDR2 reads SVGAGI. With V trimmed by 2 bases and J by 4 bases, 4 bases remained unmatched. As DNA, the CDR3 is TGTGCCAGCAGTTACCCGGGACTAGCGGGAGGACCAGATACGCAGTATTTT. Its protein product is CASSYPGLAGGPDTQYF.

This clonotype has a handful of counts. The chain employs TRBV20-1 and TRBJ2-7, with D possibly being TRBD1 or TRBD2 (5 bases each). The CDR3 covers 13 residues. V was clipped by 4 bases and J by 4 bases, with 14 bases between them. Germline-derived CDR1 and CDR2 are DFQATT and SNEGSKA (reference sequence). This CDR3 reads CSATGTDLYEQYF. The CDR3 region has the DNA TGCAGTGCTACCGGGACGGACCTTTACGAGCAGTACTTC.

A few counts support this clonotype. This sequence joins TRBV9 and TRBJ2-7, with D unclear. The V gene lost 3 bases and the J gene lost 1 base, with 8 bases spanning the gap. This CDR3 spans 13 amino acids. CDR1 SGDLS and CDR2 YYNGEE come from the germline V gene. The CDR3 bases are TGTGCCAGCAGCGCGGACGGATCCTACGAGCAGTACTTC. Its protein is CASSADGSYEQYF.

The gene calls are TRBV12-3 or TRBV12-4 and TRBJ2-3; 11 bases match TRBD2. The CDR3 has 15 amino acids. J lost 4 bases, V lost 5 bases, and 5 bases had no gene match. The CDR3 region is CASSLLAGGSDTQYF. The CDR3 DNA reads TGTGCCAGCAGTCTCCTAGCGGGGGGTTCAGATACGCAGTATTTT.

The sample holds a few counts of this clonotype. This chain links TRBV10-1 with TRBJ2-7; unclear D gene. This CDR3 has 12 amino acids. The germline CDR1 and CDR2 sequences are WNHNN and SYGVQD (reference sequence). V dropped 0 bases and J dropped 5 bases, with 5 bases sitting between them. CDR3 region: CASSESWDEQYF. CDR3 DNA sequence: TGCGCCAGCAGTGAGTCGTGGGACGAGCAGTACTTC.

The genes are TRBV7-9 and TRBJ2-5; 8 bases are a match to TRBD2. The CDR3 is made up of 16 amino acids. The ends lost 2 bases at V and 3 bases at J; junction bases unmatched: 8. Looked up from germline, CDR1 is SEHNR and CDR2 is FQNEAQ (reference sequence). In DNA, the CDR3 is TGTGCCAGCAGCTTATGGAGTAGCGGGACGGAAGAGACCCAGTACTTC. As protein: CASSLWSSGTEETQYF.

The chain combines TRBV18 with TRBJ2-1, with D hard to call. Germline CDR1 reads KGHSH; CDR2 reads LQKENI. This CDR3 has 13 amino acids. The germline V and J ends were trimmed by 5 bases and 2 bases, with 7 bases remaining between them. The CDR3 DNA is TGTGCCAGCTCATCAACAGCCTACAATGAGCAGTTCTTC. Its translation is CASSSTAYNEQFF. The variable domain in full, completed from reference TRBV18 and TRBJ2-1, reads NAGVMQNPRHLVRRRGQEARLRCSPMKGHSHVYWYRQLPEEGLKFMVYLQKENIIDESGMPKERFSAEFPKEGPSILRIQQVVRGDSAAYFCASSSTAYNEQFFGPGTRLTVL.

J is TRBJ2-7 and V is TRBV11-2; tentatively, D is TRBD2 (7 bases). V was shortened by 4 bases and J by 2 bases, with 12 bases between the two germline ends. In germline, CDR1 is SGHAT, CDR2 FQNNGV. The CDR3 extends over 14 amino acids. CDR3: CASSSMGGPYEQYF. The CDR3 DNA sequence: TGTGCCAGCAGCTCGATGGGGGGGCCCTACGAGCAGTACTTC. The full variable domain, in which reference TRBV11-2 and TRBJ2-7 provide the parts outside the CDR3, is EAGVAQSPRYKIIEKRQSVAFWCNPISGHATLYWYQQILGQGPKLLIQFQNNGVVDDSQLPKDRFSAERLKGVDSTLKIQPAKLEDSAVYLCASSSMGGPYEQYFGPGTRLTVT.

The chain employs TRBV5-5 and TRBJ2-1; D call uncertain. V lost 0 bases, J lost 8 bases, and 6 bases lay in between. CDR3 size: 12 residues. The germline V gene encodes CDR1 SGHKS and CDR2 YYEKEE (reference sequence). CDR3 amino acids: CASSLGWDEQFF. The CDR3 DNA follows: TGTGCCAGCAGCTTGGGATGGGATGAGCAGTTCTTC.

The chain has TRBV12-3 or TRBV12-4 and TRBJ2-4; D is perhaps TRBD2 (5 bases). V was pared by 8 bases and J by 1 base, with 18 bases between. CDR3 length: 16 residues. CDR3 loop: CASPPRRMKAKNIQYF. The CDR3 coding sequence is TGTGCCAGCCCCCCCCGGAGGATGAAGGCCAAAAACATTCAGTACTTC.

The chain is built from TRBV12-3 or TRBV12-4 and TRBJ2-3; D remains unclear. The CDR3 has 18 residues. Between the trimmed V and J ends, which lost 0 bases and 4 bases, there was a span of 20 bases. The CDR3 loop is CASSLAVTTLPPADTQYF. The CDR3 coding sequence is TGTGCCAGCAGTTTAGCGGTTACCACCCTGCCCCCTGCAGATACGCAGTATTTT.

Comment on this clonotype: Because the CDR3 is missing its conserved closing phenylalanine or tryptophan, this is likely a read error. The V gene is TRBV29-1, the J gene TRBJ2-6; 7 bases are shared with TRBD1. Losses at the gene ends were 1 base for V and 1 base for J; bases not matched to a gene: 13. Looked up from germline, CDR1 is SQVTM and CDR2 is ANQGSEA. There are 19 residues in the CDR3. CDR3 loop: CSVEGAQGVLGSGANVLTY. Here the CDR3 DNA reads TGCAGCGTTGAAGGTGCGCAGGGGGTACTGGGATCTGGGGCCAACGTCCTGACTTAC.

This clonotype was counted a few times. The chain combines TRBV2 with TRBJ2-7; 11 bases are a match to TRBD2. CDR1 is SNHLY and CDR2 is FYNNEI in the germline V gene. This CDR3 has 15 residues. V gave up 8 bases and J gave up 5 bases; unmatched junction bases: 11. This CDR3 is CASALSGRAIDEQYF. CDR3 sequence (DNA): TGTGCCAGCGCCCTTAGCGGGAGGGCCATCGACGAGCAGTACTTC.

This clonotype was found a few times. The chain couples TRBV7-2 to TRBJ2-1, with D uncertain. The CDR3 consists of 13 residues. The V and J ends lost 4 bases and 4 bases respectively, with 8 bases between them. Per the germline V gene, CDR1 is SGHTA and CDR2 is FQGNSA. The CDR3 sequence: CASSWWKYNEQFF. The CDR3 coding sequence is TGTGCCAGCAGCTGGTGGAAATACAATGAGCAGTTCTTC.

CDR3 nucleotide sequence: TGTGCCAGCAGCTTCCACTCGGTGGTAGCGGGGGATATGGAAGAGACCCAGTACTTC. This sequence encodes CASSFHSVVAGDMEETQYF. The genes are TRBV5-4 and TRBJ2-5, with 9 bases aligning to TRBD2. The J segment lost 3 bases and the V segment lost 2 bases, leaving 17 bases of the junction unmatched. The CDR3 spans 19 residues. In germline, CDR1 is SGHNT, CDR2 YYREEE (reference sequence).

This chain links TRBV3-1 with TRBJ2-7, with TRBD1 matching over 9 bases. Trimming removed 11 bases from V and 0 bases from J; junction bases left unmatched: 17. CDR1 LGHDT and CDR2 YNNKEL come from the germline V gene (reference sequence). The CDR3 is made up of 17 amino acids. The CDR3 coding sequence is TGTGCCTGCTCCCAAGGGACAGGGATCGAGAGCTCCTACGAGCAGTACTTC. Its protein product is CACSQGTGIESSYEQYF.

This clonotype was seen once. V usage is TRBV6-5 and J usage is TRBJ2-3; D not resolved. This CDR3 is 17 amino acids long. Trimming shortened V by 0 bases and J by 0 bases, and 13 bases separated the two germline ends. CDR1 is MNHEY and CDR2 is SVGAGI in the germline V gene. This chain's CDR3 is CASSYSFGEASTDTQYF. The CDR3 DNA reads as TGTGCCAGCAGTTACTCGTTCGGCGAAGCTAGCACAGATACGCAGTATTTT.

This clonotype was seen more than once but under ten times. The genes are TRBV11-2 and TRBJ2-7, with D maybe TRBD1 (6 bases). With 3 bases removed from V and 2 bases from J, the gap between germline ends came to 14 bases. The CDR3 covers 15 residues. CDR1 is SGHAT and CDR2 is FQNNGV in the germline V gene. For the CDR3, the DNA is TGTGCCAGCAGCTTCAGGGGATTTTTAACCTACGAGCAGTACTTC. Protein sequence: CASSFRGFLTYEQYF.

The CDR3 DNA reads TGTGCCAGTAGTAGTCGTGGAAACACCATATATTTT. Its translation is CASSSRGNTIYF. The V gene is TRBV19, the J gene TRBJ1-3; D is unclear. The germline CDR1 and CDR2 sequences are LNHDA and SQIVND (reference sequence). Trimming removed 4 bases from V and 3 bases from J, with 4 bases in between. The CDR3 totals 12 residues.

V usage is TRBV7-9 and J usage is TRBJ2-1; 16 nucleotides match TRBD2. The V segment lost 6 bases and the J segment 8 bases; nucleotides outside the gene matches: 10. This CDR3 contains 17 residues. Germline V CDR1 and CDR2: SEHNR, FQNEAQ (reference sequence). The CDR3 region has the DNA TGTGCCAGCAGGTCTCCGGGACTAGCGGGGGGGCTTCATGAGCAGTTCTTC. Encoded protein: CASRSPGLAGGLHEQFF.

This clonotype has only a few counts. The chain recombines TRBV20-1 with TRBJ2-7; 11 nucleotides line up with TRBD2. With 5 bases clipped from V and 4 bases from J, the junction kept 10 bases outside the gene matches. The CDR3 has 15 amino acids. CDR1 DFQATT and CDR2 SNEGSKA come from the germline V gene (reference sequence). For the CDR3, the DNA is TGCAGTGCTGCGCCTAGCGGGGGGCCGACATACGAGCAGTACTTC. Its protein is CSAAPSGGPTYEQYF.

This clonotype was seen only a few times. The chain joins TRBV12-3 or TRBV12-4 to TRBJ2-7; 7 nucleotides line up with TRBD1. The CDR3 sequence is 12 residues long. J gave up 5 bases and V 6 bases, and 4 bases lay outside the gene matches. The CDR3 loop is CASSNRGHEQYF. The DNA of the CDR3 is TGTGCCAGCAGCAACAGGGGCCACGAGCAGTACTTC.

In this sample, this clonotype turned up a few times. The chain couples TRBV7-9 to TRBJ2-4; D ambiguous. The V end lost 2 bases, the J end lost 5 bases, and 10 bases lay between the germline ends. This CDR3 is 14 amino acids long. Per germline, CDR1 SEHNR and CDR2 FQNEAQ (reference sequence). CDR3 DNA sequence: TGTGCCAGCAGCTTATTAGATGGACAAAACATTCAGTACTTC. Translated, it gives CASSLLDGQNIQYF.